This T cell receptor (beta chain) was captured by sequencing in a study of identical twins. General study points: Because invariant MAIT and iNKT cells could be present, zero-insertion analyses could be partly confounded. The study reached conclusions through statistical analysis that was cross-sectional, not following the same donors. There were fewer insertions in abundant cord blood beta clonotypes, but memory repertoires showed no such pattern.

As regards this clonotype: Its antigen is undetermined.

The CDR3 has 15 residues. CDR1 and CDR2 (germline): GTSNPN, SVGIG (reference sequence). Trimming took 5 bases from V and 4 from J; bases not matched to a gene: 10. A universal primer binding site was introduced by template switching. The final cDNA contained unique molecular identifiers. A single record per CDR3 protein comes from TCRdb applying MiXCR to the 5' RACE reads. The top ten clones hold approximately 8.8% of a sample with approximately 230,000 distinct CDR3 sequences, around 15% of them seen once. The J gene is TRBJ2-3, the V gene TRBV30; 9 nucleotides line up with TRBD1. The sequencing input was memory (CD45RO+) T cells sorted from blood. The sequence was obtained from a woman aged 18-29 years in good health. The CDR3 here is CAWDNRGRGADTQYF. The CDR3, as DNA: TGTGCCTGGGACAACAGGGGGCGCGGAGCAGATACGCAGTATTTT. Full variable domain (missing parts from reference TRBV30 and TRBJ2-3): SQTIHQWPATLVQPVGSPLSLECTVEGTSNPNLYWYRQAAGRGLQLLFYSVGIGQISSEVPQNLSASRPQDRQFILSSKKLLLSDSGFYLCAWDNRGRGADTQYFGPGTRLTVL.